Detailed here is one T cell receptor (beta chain). What it recognizes is unknown. The table came from immunoSEQ multiplex PCR; TCRdb's copy has only in-frame clones and leaves some out. The table has tens of thousands of clones, roughly 84% seen once; the top ten hold roughly 2%. This sample is part of a study of PD-L1 blockade in urothelial cancer. Study at large: Blood was evaluated 3 weeks (second dose) and 6 weeks after therapy began. Median T cell yield per blood sample was 141,255 cells. Overall study results and limits: Blood clones associated with the tumor expanded more at 3 weeks in durable-benefit patients.

The time point was: pretreatment peripheral blood. Trimming removed 3 bases from V and 9 bases from J, with 12 bases in between. The CDR3 is 14 residues long. The germline CDR1 and CDR2 sequences are WNHNN and SYGVQD (reference sequence). This chain joins TRBV10-1 and TRBJ1-6, with D unclear. The source was PBMCs, collected around atezolizumab (anti-PD-L1) treatment. The receptor's source is a man aged 60 to 69 with urothelial cancer. This chain's CDR3 is CASSDELLGSPLHF. The CDR3 DNA follows: TGCGCCAGCAGTGATGAACTGCTCGGTTCACCCCTCCACTTT.